Described below is a single TCR beta chain sequence and its context. Its antigen remains unidentified. The CDR3 spans 15 residues. Per germline, CDR1 SGHRS and CDR2 YFSETQ. V trimming: 2 bases; J trimming: 5 bases; junction bases outside the gene matches: 8. The sample originates from a study of T cell responses to AZD1222 COVID-19 vaccine. Study results and caveats: Following two doses of AZD1222, Spike-specific TCR breadth and depth rose.

Profiled with immunoSEQ multiplex PCR; TCRdb holds only in-frame clones, not every one. Of more than 100,000 clones in the sample, 70% to 90% were seen once. The sequencing here drew on peripheral blood, taken on day 0 of AZD1222 vaccination. The source of this sequence is an adult in good health. V gene TRBV5-1 combines with J gene TRBJ1-1; 8 bases fit TRBD1. CDR3 DNA sequence: TGCGCCAGCAGCTTAGATACAGGGGGAGGTACTGAAGCTTTCTTT. This sequence encodes CASSLDTGGGTEAFF.